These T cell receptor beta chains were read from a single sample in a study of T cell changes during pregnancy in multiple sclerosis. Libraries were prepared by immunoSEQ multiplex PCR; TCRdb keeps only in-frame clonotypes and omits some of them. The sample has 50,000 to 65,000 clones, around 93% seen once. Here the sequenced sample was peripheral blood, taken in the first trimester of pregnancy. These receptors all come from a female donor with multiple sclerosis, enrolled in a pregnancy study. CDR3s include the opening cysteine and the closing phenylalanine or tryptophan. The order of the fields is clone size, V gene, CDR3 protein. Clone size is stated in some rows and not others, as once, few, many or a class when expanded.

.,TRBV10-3,CAHQSGGSGNTIYF
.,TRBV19,CASRPGLHYGYTF
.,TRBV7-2,CASSLAGREDGYTF
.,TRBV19,CASRTTGGYNEQFF
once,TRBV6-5,CASRGLAGYSEQFF
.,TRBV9,CASSYVPNTEAFF
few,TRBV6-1,CASSGQVQGPQHF
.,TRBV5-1,CASSPDRSSYEQYF
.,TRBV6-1,CASSEDTSSYNEQFF
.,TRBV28,CASSRSDRVSHEQFF
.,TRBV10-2,CASSESGGKETQYF
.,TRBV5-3,CASSFPGQGRPGAFF
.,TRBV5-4,CASSFHRATEAFF
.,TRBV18,CASSLSGTSYNEQFF
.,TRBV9,CASSARTLGANVLTF
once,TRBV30,CAWSVAGASQPQHF
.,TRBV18,CASSPSTAAQDPQYF
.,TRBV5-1,CASSLAGTGGYNEQFF